This T cell receptor (beta chain) appears in the sequencing data of a study of T cell clonotyping in hematopoietic cell transplantation (dated by TCRdb to 2020 to 2022). Some background on the complete study: In the study, around 130 blood samples were gathered from 40 or so consecutive transplant recipients and their related donors. Recruitment of patients was conducted between late 2015 and January 2017, and follow-up was continued until late 2020 or death.

The paper as a whole reports these results and caveats: Just a small fraction of recipient repertoires overlapped with donor repertoires, and more than 95% appeared de novo at the given depth. The sample size was limited and the cells went unsorted, which meant the CD4 and CD8 repertoire contributions could not be told apart. Broader posttransplant TCR repertoire diversity was predicted by donor and pretransplant recipient Inverse Simpson Index values. A decrease in recipient TCR diversity was observed after transplant, and a progressive increase in pathologically expanded clonotypes was seen from day 30 to day 180.

As a fraction of the sample, this clone is hyperexpanded (1% or more). The specificity of this receptor is unknown. No qualities accompany the bases; no much larger clone lies one base away. For CDR1 and CDR2, the germline V gene (reference sequence) lists LNHDA and SQIVND. From cysteine to phenylalanine, the CDR3 is 13 amino acids long. The sequence is cut down to CDR3 DNA, 39 bases in frame from base 1. V is cut by 1 base and J by 6 bases, and the space between the germline ends is 10 bases. Read against the paper, the sample's time point label means: 100 days after allo-HCT. Blood from recipients was drawn roughly 28 days before transplant, then again at days 30, 100 and 180 after transplant. Using Nuclei Lysis Solution, genomic DNA was extracted from unfractionated peripheral blood mononuclear cells that were either fresh or cryopreserved. With the immunoSEQ assay, which is a bias-controlled multiplex PCR relying on V- and J-specific primers, TCR beta CDR3 regions were amplified from genomic DNA. In a second PCR step, a proprietary barcode and Illumina adapter sequences were attached to the CDR3 amplicons. CDR3 libraries were sequenced on an Illumina MiSeq instrument. As for the original processing: Export and quality control were done with immunoSEQ Analyzer 3.0, while downstream analyses used R Bioconductor and Immunarch. Only productive rearrangements within the normalized downsampled data set were used in the calculation of repertoire metrics. In the normalized cohort, clonotypes with more than 5 templates were defined as pathologically expanded. The Inverse Simpson Index was used to measure repertoire diversity. To capture all clonotypes, CMV-specificity analyses were performed on the non-normalized data set. The clones in this table, taken by TCRdb from immuneACCESS, are in-frame only. Not every clone is retained; where verified, under half of the shortfall comes from an unresolved V gene, and the cause of the rest is unknown. The V and J calls and the clone size are those of that table, but D and trimming were determined from the DNA. A total of some 10,000 clones appear in this sample, roughly 93% of them only once. The top ten clonotypes cover more than 5% of the sample.

The specimen was PBMCs, collected 100 days after allogeneic stem cell transplant. This sequence originates from a male patient between 45 and 59 years old who had an allogeneic stem cell transplant from a related donor, so T cells may come from the graft donor. Some clones in this sample may be carry-over from other donors' samples. The chain joins TRBV19 to TRBJ2-7; the D gene remains uncertain. The DNA reads as follows: TGTGCCAGTAGTATAGTCCCTACTGGCGAGCAGTACTTC. Translation gives CASSIVPTGEQYF.